This T cell receptor beta chain was profiled in a study of OX40 agonist ivuxolimab in advanced cancers. Study as a whole: Three patients responded partially, comprising one with hepatocellular carcinoma and two with cutaneous melanoma.

CDR1 is ENHRY and CDR2 is SYGVKD in the germline V gene. The CDR3 contains 16 residues. This table comes from immunoSEQ multiplex PCR, and its TCRdb copy is limited to in-frame clones, with some not included. This sample has 60,000 to 75,000 clones, with about four fifths found just once. Points from the study as a whole: Low normalized T-cell clonal expansion was additionally recorded for some nonresponders. Among T cells, CD8+ cells averaged more expanded clones than CD4+ cells.

In this sample, this clone turned up once. Antigen specificity is unknown. The starting material was CD4+ or CD8+ T cells sorted from blood, obtained in a trial of the OX40 agonist ivuxolimab. This chain links TRBV10-3 with TRBJ2-5, with 9 bases identical to TRBD1. The J call may be mistaken, given a closer DNA end match to TRBJ2-7. The sequence derives from an adult with an advanced solid tumor such as melanoma, head and neck, liver or kidney cancer. The CDR3 is CAISEGTGQGPYEQYF. CDR3 bases: TGTGCCATCAGTGAGGGAACAGGACAGGGGCCCTACGAGCAGTACTTC.